A selection of T cell receptor beta chains follows, all from one sample in a study of shared clonotypes between healthy human individuals. Sequencing was performed with immunoSEQ multiplex PCR; in TCRdb, only in-frame clones are kept and a portion is missing. This table holds 300,000 to 400,000 clones, about 74% found once. Sequenced sample: memory CD4+ T cells sorted from blood. These receptor sequences come from a man aged 25-40 years in good health. Each CDR3 is given with its conserved first and last residue. The D gene is left open where the match is weak. Expanded clones get a size class; other rows say once, few or many, or leave the size out.

d_gene	v_gene	j_gene	abundance	CDR3nt	CDR3aa
-	TRBV7-8	TRBJ2-3	-	TGTGCCAGCAGCTCCCAGTCGGGTACGCAGTATTTT	CASSSQSGTQYF
-	TRBV27	TRBJ2-7	-	TGTGCCAGCGGGAGCTACCTCTACGAGCAGTACTTC	CASGSYLYEQYF
TRBD2	TRBV6-4	TRBJ2-3	-	TGTGCCAGCAGTGACGGACTAGCCTCAGATACGCAGTATTTT	CASSDGLASDTQYF
-	TRBV5-4	TRBJ2-6	-	TGTGCCAGCAGCGCGGGCCCTGGGGCCAACGTCCTGACTTTC	CASSAGPGANVLTF
-	TRBV28	TRBJ1-2	-	TGTGCCAGCAGTTTTCGGACTCTCAAGTATGGCTACACCTTC	CASSFRTLKYGYTF
-	TRBV2	TRBJ2-1	few	TGTGCCAGCAGTGAACGGGGTGCTAGCTCCTACAATGAGCAGTTCTTC	CASSERGASSYNEQFF
TRBD2	TRBV5-5	TRBJ2-1	-	TGTGCCAGCAGCTTGGAAGGGACTAGTGCTTATGAGCAGTTCTTC	CASSLEGTSAYEQFF
-	TRBV4-3	TRBJ1-2	-	TGCGCCAGCAGCCAAGGGGCCAGGACTAACTATGGCTACACCTTC	CASSQGARTNYGYTF
-	TRBV18	TRBJ2-7	-	TGTGCCAGCTCACCGAGGAGGGGGATCTCCTACGAGCAGTACTTC	CASSPRRGISYEQYF
-	TRBV11-1	TRBJ2-3	-	TGTGCCAGCAGCTTAGGTCCAGAGGCTAGCACAGATACGCAGTATTTT	CASSLGPEASTDTQYF
TRBD1	TRBV7-8	TRBJ2-1	-	TGTGCCAGCAGCTTTCTCCAGGGGGCTGTCGATGAGCAGTTCTTC	CASSFLQGAVDEQFF
TRBD2	TRBV6-1	TRBJ2-7	-	TGTGCCAGCAGTGAACGTCCTAGCGGGAGGAGGTTGGACGGTGAGCAGTACTTC	CASSERPSGRRLDGEQYF
-	TRBV28	TRBJ1-5	few	TGTGCCAGCAGTTTAAATGGGAGGGGTGGCAATCAGCCCCAGCATTTT	CASSLNGRGGNQPQHF
-	TRBV25-1	TRBJ2-3	-	TGTGCCAGCAGTGACCGGGACAAAGTAGCTGATACGCAGTATTTT	CASSDRDKVADTQYF
-	TRBV6-5	TRBJ1-1	-	TGTGCCAGTCGAACCGACCCCCACACTGAAGCTTTCTTT	CASRTDPHTEAFF
-	TRBV15	TRBJ1-4	-	TGTGCCACCAGCAGACAGGGGTTAAGGGAAAAACTGTTTTTT	CATSRQGLREKLFF
-	TRBV7-4	TRBJ1-4	-	TGTGCCAGCAGCCCGTCGGGCAGGGTAAATGAAAAACTGTTTTTT	CASSPSGRVNEKLFF
-	TRBV19	TRBJ2-1	once	TGTGCCAGTAGTATAGATCATCAGCAGTTCTTC	CASSIDHQQFF
TRBD1	TRBV5-1	TRBJ1-4	few	TGCGCCAGCAGCTCGCAGGGGGGGACAACTAATGAAAAACTGTTTTTT	CASSSQGGTTNEKLFF
-	TRBV6-5	TRBJ1-1	-	TGTGCCAGCCATCTGAAGGTGAACACTGAAGCTTTCTTT	CASHLKVNTEAFF
-	TRBV2	TRBJ2-2	-	TGTGCCAGCAGTGGGGGGTCAACTAGCACCGGGGAGCTGTTTTTT	CASSGGSTSTGELFF
TRBD2	TRBV10-3	TRBJ2-1	-	TGTGCCATCAGCAACACTAGCGGGCTCCACAATGAGCAGTTCTTC	CAISNTSGLHNEQFF
-	TRBV2	TRBJ1-2	-	TGTGCCAGCAGTCCCCGACAGGACTATGGCTACACCTTC	CASSPRQDYGYTF
-	TRBV5-1	TRBJ2-2	-	TGCGCCAGCAGCCCTGTACGACTAAACACCGGGGAGCTGTTTTTT	CASSPVRLNTGELFF
-	TRBV6-1	TRBJ1-3	-	TGTGCCAGCAGTCCCTTGGGGGACACCATATATTTT	CASSPLGDTIYF
-	TRBV9	TRBJ2-3	-	TGTGCCAGTTCCCGGGACACAGATACGCAGTATTTT	CASSRDTDTQYF
TRBD1	TRBV7-9	TRBJ2-7	once	TGTGCCAGCAGCTTTGGACAGGGCTTAGGTGAGCAGTACTTC	CASSFGQGLGEQYF
TRBD1	TRBV5-6	TRBJ1-5	-	TGTGCCAGCAGCTTCACTGGACAGGGGCGCAATCAGCCCCAGCATTTT	CASSFTGQGRNQPQHF
-	TRBV18	TRBJ2-5	few	TGTGCCAGCTCACCACGGGGAGAGACCCAGTACTTC	CASSPRGETQYF
TRBD1	TRBV11-2	TRBJ2-7	-	TGTGCCAGCAGACCCCTCGGACAGGGTCCAGCCTACTTC	CASRPLGQGPAYF
-	TRBV6-6	TRBJ2-7	-	TGTGCCAGCAGTTACTCGGTCTCCCTAGCTGAGCAGTACTTC	CASSYSVSLAEQYF
TRBD2	TRBV7-3	TRBJ2-1	-	TGTGCCAGCAGCTTAATGCTAGCGGGAGATCGGAATGAGCAGTTCTTC	CASSLMLAGDRNEQFF
TRBD2	TRBV10-3	TRBJ2-3	-	TGTGCCATCAGGCGGGATCTAGCGGGGAGCCTGGATACGCAGTATTTT	CAIRRDLAGSLDTQYF
TRBD2	TRBV19	TRBJ2-1	-	TGTGCCAGTAGTATATCTAGCGGGAGTGGTAATGAGCAGTTCTTC	CASSISSGSGNEQFF
-	TRBV5-4	TRBJ2-7	-	TGTGCCAGCAGCTTGGAAGGGACGCGGAATACCTACGAGCAGTACTTC	CASSLEGTRNTYEQYF
TRBD1	TRBV7-2	TRBJ1-1	-	TGTGCCAGCAGCTATGGGACAGGGGGCAAGGCTTTCTTT	CASSYGTGGKAFF
-	TRBV9	TRBJ2-3	-	TGTGCCAGCAGCGTAGCTTCAGATACGCAGTATTTT	CASSVASDTQYF
-	TRBV5-6	TRBJ2-5	-	TGTGCCAGCAGCATAAGACGGGAGACCCAGTACTTC	CASSIRRETQYF
-	TRBV2	TRBJ1-4	-	TGTGCCAGCAGCCTGGCTGGGGAAAAACTGTTTTTT	CASSLAGEKLFF